The 10 T cell receptor beta chains below come from one sample, sequenced in a study of quantifying T cell responses using KT2 cells. At the level of the study: Reverse transcription used primers in the TCR alpha and beta constant regions.

An oligo carrying a UMI was ligated to the cDNA 3' end. An equimolar mix of RC1.1 and RC1.2 primed the beta chain across TRBC1 and TRBC2. TCRdb recomputed calls from the UMI-ligation and nested PCR reads with MiXCR, one row per CDR3 protein. This sample has 60,000 or so distinct CDR3 sequences, with around 12% found just once. The specimen was PBMCs spiked with cells of the T cell clone KT2. The receptors shown here come from a human donor.

V and J are TRBV5-1 and TRBJ1-2; perhaps TRBD1 as D (6 bases). The germline V gene encodes CDR1 SGHRS and CDR2 YFSETQ. Trimming took off 4 bases at V and 6 bases at J, with 22 bases between the two ends. This CDR3 is 16 amino acids long. In DNA, the CDR3 is TGCGCCAGCAGCCTCTATGAAACAGGGTCTGGAGATGGCTACACCTTC. Protein: CASSLYETGSGDGYTF. The whole variable domain, filled in from reference TRBV5-1 and TRBJ1-2, reads KAGVTQTPRYLIKTRGQQVTLSCSPISGHRSVSWYQQTPGQGLQFLFEYFSETQRNKGNFPGRFSGRQFSNSRSEMNVSTLELGDSALYLCASSLYETGSGDGYTFGSGTRLTVV.

The rearrangement links TRBV12-3 or TRBV12-4 to TRBJ1-1; possibly TRBD1 for D (6 bases). V was clipped by 6 bases and J by 0 bases, with 20 bases between them. CDR3 size: 17 residues. The CDR3: CASSPRSGASMNTEAFF. The CDR3, as DNA: TGTGCCAGCAGCCCTCGGTCAGGGGCCAGCATGAACACTGAAGCTTTCTTT.

This chain links TRBV5-1 with TRBJ1-6; D may be TRBD1 (6 bases). V lost 4 bases and J lost 0, with 14 bases in between. The CDR3 consists of 17 residues. The germline gives CDR1 SGHRS, CDR2 YFSETQ. The CDR3 sequence: CASSRQEPSSYNSPLHF. The CDR3 nucleotides are TGCGCCAGCAGCCGACAGGAACCTAGCTCCTATAATTCACCCCTCCACTTT. Drawing the rest from reference TRBV5-1 and TRBJ1-6, the complete variable domain is KAGVTQTPRYLIKTRGQQVTLSCSPISGHRSVSWYQQTPGQGLQFLFEYFSETQRNKGNFPGRFSGRQFSNSRSEMNVSTLELGDSALYLCASSRQEPSSYNSPLHFGNGTRLTVT.

Ten or more counts support this clonotype. The rearrangement joins TRBV7-8 to TRBJ2-3, with D uncertain. This CDR3 spans 15 amino acids. Trimming took 2 bases from V and 2 from J, leaving 11 bases between them. CDR1 is SGHVS and CDR2 is FQNEAQ in the germline V gene. Here the CDR3 DNA reads TGTGCCAGCAGCTTATTCGGTCAAACCACAGATACGCAGTATTTT. As protein: CASSLFGQTTDTQYF. Full variable domain (rest looked up from reference TRBV7-8 and TRBJ2-3): GAGVSQSPRYKVAKRGQDVALRCDPISGHVSLFWYQQALGQGPEFLTYFQNEAQLDKSGLPSDRFFAERPEGSVSTLKIQRTQQEDSAVYLCASSLFGQTTDTQYFGPGTRLTVL.

J is TRBJ1-1 and V is TRBV5-8, with a tentative D call TRBD1 (5 bases). Germline CDR1 is SGHTS and CDR2 is YDEGEE. This CDR3 region has 14 residues. The germline V and J ends were trimmed by 4 bases and 5 bases, with 15 bases remaining between them. The CDR3 coding sequence is TGTGCCAGCAGCATTCGCAGGGAGGGGACTGAAGCTTTCTTT. It encodes CASSIRREGTEAFF.

This clonotype was detected a few times. This chain uses TRBV5-6 with TRBJ1-1; D remains ambiguous. The CDR3 contains 15 residues. Trimming shortened V by 1 base and J by 5 bases, and 15 bases separated the two germline ends. The germline V gene encodes CDR1 SGHDT and CDR2 YYEEEE. The CDR3 nucleotides are TGTGCCAGCAGCTTGTGGTCTGGACGAGGGACTGAAGCTTTCTTT. Amino acids: CASSLWSGRGTEAFF. Using reference TRBV5-6 and TRBJ1-1 for the parts outside the CDR3, the full variable domain is DAGVTQSPTHLIKTRGQQVTLRCSPKSGHDTVSWYQQALGQGPQFIFQYYEEEERQRGNFPDRFSGHQFPNYSSELNVNALLLGDSALYLCASSLWSGRGTEAFFGQGTRLTVV.

V and J are TRBV5-1 and TRBJ1-2, with D perhaps matching TRBD1 (5 bases). This CDR3 contains 12 residues. Per germline, CDR1 SGHRS and CDR2 YFSETQ. With 4 bases removed from V and 11 bases from J, the gap between germline ends came to 15 bases. The chain's CDR3 is CASSMDTSGYTF. CDR3 sequence (DNA): TGCGCCAGCAGCATGGACACTTCGGGGTACACCTTC. Supplemented by reference TRBV5-1 and TRBJ1-2, the full variable domain reads KAGVTQTPRYLIKTRGQQVTLSCSPISGHRSVSWYQQTPGQGLQFLFEYFSETQRNKGNFPGRFSGRQFSNSRSEMNVSTLELGDSALYLCASSMDTSGYTFGSGTRLTVV.

This clonotype was detected ten times or more. For the CDR3, the DNA is TGTGCCAGCAGCTTGGAGGGGCGAAACACCGGGGAGCTGTTTTTT. Translating it yields CASSLEGRNTGELFF. The gene calls are TRBV5-4 and TRBJ2-2, with D maybe TRBD1 (5 bases). CDR1 is SGHNT and CDR2 is YYREEE in the germline V gene (reference sequence). Trimming removed 0 bases from V and 2 bases from J, with 8 bases in between. CDR3 length: 15 residues.

This clonotype was found a few times. The chain has TRBV30 and TRBJ1-1, with 9 bases identical to TRBD1. This CDR3 is built from 13 residues. Germline-derived CDR1 and CDR2 are GTSNPN and SVGIG (reference sequence). The V and J ends lost 6 bases and 2 bases, in that order; junction bases with no gene match: 4. The CDR3 sequence is CACRTGANTEAFF. CDR3 in DNA: TGTGCCTGCCGGACAGGGGCCAACACTGAAGCTTTCTTT. Together with reference TRBV30 and TRBJ1-1, the CDR3 gives the full variable domain: SQTIHQWPATLVQPVGSPLSLECTVEGTSNPNLYWYRQAAGRGLQLLFYSVGIGQISSEVPQNLSASRPQDRQFILSSKKLLLSDSGFYLCACRTGANTEAFFGQGTRLTVV.

This clonotype was observed a handful of times. The rearrangement uses TRBV3-1 and TRBJ2-2; 14 bases are a match to TRBD2. Germline CDR1 LGHDT, CDR2 YNNKEL (reference sequence). The CDR3 consists of 19 residues. The V gene end was trimmed by 4 bases and the J gene end by 5 bases; junction bases not matched to a gene: 12. CDR3 in amino acids: CASSLRPTSGGAKTGELFF. In DNA form, the CDR3 reads TGTGCCAGCAGCCTCCGACCGACTAGCGGGGGGGCAAAAACCGGGGAGCTGTTTTTT.